Listed below are T cell receptor beta chains from one sample, sequenced in a study of blood T cell repertoires in COVID-19. The table came from immunoSEQ multiplex PCR; TCRdb's copy has only in-frame clones and leaves some out. The top ten clones hold roughly 11% of a sample with some 130,000 clones, approximately 80% of them seen once. The specimen sequenced was peripheral blood. These receptors were collected from a man in his sixties who had recovered from COVID-19. Both conserved end residues are part of each CDR3. Fields, in order: D gene, J gene, clone size, V gene, CDR3 DNA, CDR3 protein. A D gene is named only where the DNA matches it firmly. Where a row states a size, it is once, few, many or the class of an expanded clone; other rows omit it.

D gene: .
J gene: TRBJ2-7
clone size: .
V gene: TRBV19
CDR3 DNA: TGTGCCAGTAGTTCTTCAGGGAGGAGGGAGCAGTACTTC
CDR3 protein: CASSSSGRREQYF

D gene: .
J gene: TRBJ1-5
clone size: .
V gene: TRBV5-8
CDR3 DNA: TGTGCCAGCAGCTTGGAGGGGGAGTTCACTCAGCCCCAGCATTTT
CDR3 protein: CASSLEGEFTQPQHF

D gene: .
J gene: TRBJ1-3
clone size: .
V gene: TRBV6-5
CDR3 DNA: TGTGCCAGCAGTTACGGAGCCTCTGGAAACACCATATATTTT
CDR3 protein: CASSYGASGNTIYF

D gene: .
J gene: TRBJ2-7
clone size: .
V gene: TRBV5-1
CDR3 DNA: TGCGCCAGCAGCCCGCGCGAGGCAGGGGAGCAGTACTTC
CDR3 protein: CASSPREAGEQYF

D gene: .
J gene: TRBJ1-4
clone size: .
V gene: TRBV7-9
CDR3 DNA: TGTGCCAGCAGCTTAGCTACGGGGTCTAATGAAAAACTGTTTTTT
CDR3 protein: CASSLATGSNEKLFF

D gene: .
J gene: TRBJ1-2
clone size: once
V gene: TRBV28
CDR3 DNA: TGTGCCAGCAGTCTCGCTCGACAGACTGGCTACACCTTC
CDR3 protein: CASSLARQTGYTF

D gene: .
J gene: TRBJ2-1
clone size: .
V gene: TRBV29-1
CDR3 DNA: TGCAGCGCCGGGGGTGACACCTACAATGAGCAGTTCTTC
CDR3 protein: CSAGGDTYNEQFF

D gene: TRBD2
J gene: TRBJ2-5
clone size: .
V gene: TRBV4-2
CDR3 DNA: TGTGCCAGCAGCCAAGCCAGCGGGAGGGTGGAGACCCAGTACTTC
CDR3 protein: CASSQASGRVETQYF

D gene: .
J gene: TRBJ2-3
clone size: .
V gene: TRBV7-2
CDR3 DNA: TGTGCCAGCAGCTTAGCGCCGGGGAGCTTCGGGGATACGCAGTATTTT
CDR3 protein: CASSLAPGSFGDTQYF

D gene: TRBD1
J gene: TRBJ2-5
clone size: .
V gene: TRBV15
CDR3 DNA: TGTGCCACCAGCAGAAAGGGACAGGGCTTAATTACCCAGTACTTC
CDR3 protein: CATSRKGQGLITQYF

D gene: .
J gene: TRBJ2-2
clone size: once
V gene: TRBV7-8
CDR3 DNA: TGTGCCAGCAGCTTAGTACAGGGGGAGCTGTTTTTT
CDR3 protein: CASSLVQGELFF

D gene: .
J gene: TRBJ2-3
clone size: .
V gene: TRBV7-9
CDR3 DNA: TGTGCCAGCAGCTTAGGGTCCTACACAGATACGCAGTATTTT
CDR3 protein: CASSLGSYTDTQYF

D gene: TRBD1
J gene: TRBJ1-1
clone size: .
V gene: TRBV6-5
CDR3 DNA: TGTGCCAGCAGCCCCGGGACAGGCCCGAACACTGAAGCTTTCTTT
CDR3 protein: CASSPGTGPNTEAFF

D gene: .
J gene: TRBJ1-1
clone size: .
V gene: TRBV14
CDR3 DNA: TGTGCCAGTCAATCTAACCGGGGCACTGAAGCTTTCTTT
CDR3 protein: CASQSNRGTEAFF

D gene: .
J gene: TRBJ1-3
clone size: .
V gene: TRBV6-5
CDR3 DNA: TGTGCCAGCAGTTCGGGCGGGCGGATAAACACCATATATTTT
CDR3 protein: CASSSGGRINTIYF

D gene: TRBD1
J gene: TRBJ2-7
clone size: .
V gene: TRBV5-4
CDR3 DNA: TGTGCCAGCAGTCCTGAACAGGGGGCGCGGATCGAGCAGTACTTC
CDR3 protein: CASSPEQGARIEQYF